The clone carrying this T cell receptor (beta chain) was counted only a few times. Its target is not known. The authors reverse transcribed all of the isolated RNA, so sequencing captured expressed TCRB transcripts. Profiling relied on immunoSEQ multiplex PCR, and the TCRdb table lists in-frame clones only, not all of them. The table lists some 500,000 clones, about an eighth of them singletons. This entry comes from a study of beta chain features in type 1 diabetes. Markers CD45RO/CCR7/CD25/CD127/CD95/CD27 served to sort CD4+ naive, central memory, regulatory and stem cell-like memory cells. Study-level results: More deletions and fewer insertions at VDJ junctions were found in patients with type 1 diabetes.

This TCR came from a woman younger than 30 in good health. The material sequenced was naive CD4+ T cells from blood.

CDR3 region: CASGFTQGAQPQHF. In nucleotides, the CDR3 is TGTGCTAGTGGTTTCACACAGGGCGCGCAGCCCCAGCATTTT. V usage is TRBV12-5 and J usage is TRBJ1-5; tentative D call: TRBD1 (6 bases). Germline V gives CDR1 LGHNT, CDR2 FRNRAP. The V end was cut by 3 bases, the J end by 7 bases, with 13 bases between. The CDR3 spans 14 residues.